The 19 T cell receptor beta chains presented below share a single source sample, sequenced in a study of shared clonotypes between healthy human individuals. Using immunoSEQ multiplex PCR, the repertoire was profiled, and TCRdb retains in-frame clones only, with some absent. The sample includes 2 million to 2.5 million clones, roughly 90% of them seen just once. The specimen was naive CD4+ T cells from PBMCs. Subset: CD45RA+ positively selected. Receptors originate from a man younger than 30 in good health. Some clones in this sample may be carry-over from other donors' samples.

This clone was seen a handful of times. The V gene is TRBV5-1, the J gene TRBJ1-1, with TRBD1 as a possible D gene (5 bases). The CDR3 sequence is 17 residues long. V was clipped by 4 bases and J by 4 bases, with 23 bases between them. Per germline, CDR1 SGHRS and CDR2 YFSETQ. As DNA, the CDR3 is TGCGCCAGCAGCCGGGCGGGTCAGCAGGGACCGACCACTGAAGCTTTCTTT. It codes for CASSRAGQQGPTTEAFF.

The CDR3 spells CASSPKALAYEQYF. In DNA, the CDR3 is TGTGCCAGCAGCCCAAAGGCCCTGGCCTACGAGCAGTACTTC. The V gene is TRBV7-2, the J gene TRBJ2-7; D is unclear. This CDR3 region has 14 residues. Germline CDR1 is SGHTA and CDR2 is FQGNSA. Trimming stripped 5 bases from V and 2 bases from J, with 13 bases between.

There are a few counts of this clone. Other DNA sequences in this sample translate to the same CDR3. V gene TRBV5-1 combines with J gene TRBJ1-5; D is perhaps TRBD1 (5 bases). CDR1 is SGHRS, CDR2 YFSETQ, per germline. CDR3 length equals 14 residues. Deletions cut 0 bases from V and 5 bases from J, with 9 bases between. The CDR3 protein is CASSLEGPYQPQHF. The CDR3 nucleotides are TGCGCCAGCAGCTTGGAGGGGCCATATCAGCCCCAGCATTTT.

The CDR3 DNA reads as TGTGCCAGCACCACACCCCCCAGGGTGGGCGAGCAGTACTTC. This gives the protein CASTTPPRVGEQYF. The gene calls are TRBV28 and TRBJ2-7, with D perhaps TRBD1 (5 bases). The V end was cut by 7 bases, the J end by 6 bases, with 19 bases between. From germline, CDR1 is MDHEN and CDR2 SYDVKM. CDR3 length equals 14 residues. Using reference TRBV28 and TRBJ2-7 for the parts outside the CDR3, the full variable domain is DVKVTQSSRYLVKRTGEKVFLECVQDMDHENMFWYRQDPGLGLRLIYFSYDVKMKEKGDIPEGYSVSREKKERFSLILESASTNQTSMYLCASTTPPRVGEQYFGPGTRLTVT.

V gene TRBV5-4 combines with J gene TRBJ2-1; D may be TRBD2 (6 bases). Trimming removed 2 bases at V and 1 base at J, with 10 bases between. The CDR3 spans 15 residues. From germline, CDR1 is SGHNT and CDR2 YYREEE (reference sequence). The CDR3 sequence: CASSFPGGSYNEQFF. The CDR3 DNA follows: TGTGCCAGCAGCTTCCCTGGAGGGTCCTACAATGAGCAGTTCTTC. Supplemented by reference TRBV5-4 and TRBJ2-1, the full variable domain reads ETGVTQSPTHLIKTRGQQVTLRCSSQSGHNTVSWYQQALGQGPQFIFQYYREEENGRGNFPPRFSGLQFPNYSSELNVNALELDDSALYLCASSFPGGSYNEQFFGPGTRLTVL.

The gene calls are TRBV4-3 and TRBJ1-5, with D possibly TRBD1 on 6 matching bases. V gave up 0 bases and J gave up 11 bases, with 11 bases separating them. The length of the CDR3 is 13 residues. The germline V gene has CDR1 LGHNA and CDR2 YSLEER. The CDR3: CASSQDLRGTQHF. The CDR3 DNA reads as TGCGCCAGCAGCCAAGATCTTAGGGGGACCCAGCATTTT.

For this clone: Other DNA sequences in this specimen translate into the identical CDR3. This chain links TRBV20-1 with TRBJ2-1; no clear D gene. Germline CDR1 and CDR2: DFQATT and SNEGSKA (reference sequence). V lost 4 bases to trimming and J lost 6 bases, with 4 bases between them. This CDR3 contains 10 residues. CDR3 nucleotides: TGCAGTGCTACGGGCAATGAGCAGTTCTTC. Amino acids: CSATGNEQFF.

The J gene is TRBJ1-5, the V gene TRBV6-5; D unclear. Trimming pared 0 bases from V and 7 bases from J, leaving 13 bases between. Germline CDR1 is MNHEY and CDR2 is SVGAGI. This CDR3 comprises 15 residues. The CDR3 protein is CASSYSNPRGQPQHF. CDR3 nucleotide sequence: TGTGCCAGCAGTTACTCCAATCCCCGGGGACAGCCCCAGCATTTT.

The table lists this clone with a few counts. V gene TRBV19 combines with J gene TRBJ1-1; D not resolved. Germline V gene data show CDR1 as LNHDA and CDR2 as SQIVND (reference sequence). The CDR3 contains 16 residues. V shed 3 bases and J shed 0 bases, with 14 bases lying between them. For the CDR3, the DNA is TGTGCCAGTAGTATTGGCGGGAAGACGCTGAACACTGAAGCTTTCTTT. As protein: CASSIGGKTLNTEAFF.

This clone was found once. J is TRBJ1-2 and V is TRBV19, with 12 bases that match TRBD1. The CDR3 contains 13 residues. Trimming at V came to 10 bases and at J to 8 bases, leaving 8 bases not matched to a gene. Germline V gives CDR1 LNHDA, CDR2 SQIVND (reference sequence). The chain's CDR3 is CATYGTGGGGYTF. CDR3 nucleotides: TGTGCCACTTACGGGACAGGGGGCGGCGGCTACACCTTC.

The table lists this clone with a count of one. The V call is TRBV11-1, the J call TRBJ2-7; possible D gene TRBD1, 7 bases. The CDR3 is 15 amino acids. The V end lost 3 bases, the J end lost 4 bases, and 16 bases lay between the germline ends. From germline, CDR1 is SGHAT and CDR2 FQDESV (reference sequence). This CDR3 is CASSFGGTAPYEQYF. In nucleotides, the CDR3 is TGTGCCAGCAGCTTTGGCGGGACAGCTCCTTACGAGCAGTACTTC.

The V gene is TRBV2, the J gene TRBJ1-1, with TRBD1 identical over 8 bases. Germline CDR1 SNHLY, CDR2 FYNNEI. V was pared by 5 bases and J by 4 bases, with 3 bases of the junction left unmatched. CDR3 size: 13 residues. CDR3 residues: CASSRTGGTEAFF. CDR3 nucleotides: TGTGCCAGCAGTCGCACAGGGGGCACTGAAGCTTTCTTT.

Comments on this clone: Different DNA sequences within this sample yield the same CDR3. The chain is built from TRBV6-5 and TRBJ1-4; 10 bases align to TRBD1. J lost 7 bases, V lost 6 bases, and 2 bases had no gene match. The CDR3 is made up of 13 amino acids. Germline V gene lookup returns CDR1 MNHEY and CDR2 SVGAGI. The CDR3: CASSGQGGEKLFF. CDR3 sequence (DNA): TGTGCCAGCAGCGGACAGGGGGGTGAAAAACTGTTTTTT.

The chain carries TRBV29-1 and TRBJ2-3; no reliable D call. The CDR3 contains 14 residues. Trimming stripped 2 bases from V and 1 base from J, with 10 bases between. Germline V gives CDR1 SQVTM, CDR2 ANQGSEA. CDR3 sequence reads: CSVEHLMGTDTQYF. The DNA of the CDR3 is TGCAGCGTTGAACACCTCATGGGCACAGATACGCAGTATTTT.

The gene calls are TRBV7-9 and TRBJ2-5; 7 nucleotides line up with TRBD1. The length of the CDR3 is 16 residues. Trimming cost V 4 bases and J 2 bases; bases outside gene matches: 10. Germline CDR1 SEHNR, CDR2 FQNEAQ (reference sequence). The CDR3 DNA reads as TGTGCCAGCAGCTCCAAGAATCTACAGGGGCAAGAGACCCAGTACTTC. It is translated as CASSSKNLQGQETQYF.

J is TRBJ2-7 and V is TRBV7-3; D possibly corresponds to TRBD1 (6 bases). Germline assignment: CDR1 SGHTA and CDR2 FQGTGA. CDR3 length equals 15 residues. The ends were cut back, 2 bases at V and 3 bases at J, with 14 bases in the middle. The CDR3 DNA follows: TGTGCCAGCAGCTTATCCGCAGGGGCTGGCTACGAGCAGTACTTC. It specifies CASSLSAGAGYEQYF.

The chain has TRBV6-6 and TRBJ1-3; unclear D gene. CDR3 size: 15 residues. CDR1 is MNHNY and CDR2 is SVGAGI in the germline V gene (reference sequence). Trimming cost V 6 bases and J 1 base, with 13 bases left between them. CDR3 sequence: CASRPPGQSGNTIYF. CDR3 nucleotides: TGTGCCAGCAGACCACCGGGCCAGTCTGGAAACACCATATATTTT.

The genes are TRBV29-1 and TRBJ1-2; D not certain. Germline values: CDR1 SQVTM, CDR2 ANQGSEA. There are 16 residues in the CDR3. The ends were cut back, 8 bases at V and 1 base at J, with 23 bases in the middle. CDR3 DNA sequence: TGCAGCACGGACGGGCCCTACAGATCAAATAACTATGGCTACACCTTC. This codes for CSTDGPYRSNNYGYTF.

V usage is TRBV19 and J usage is TRBJ1-4; TRBD1 might be the D (6 bases). V lost 9 bases and J lost 5, with 16 bases in between. The germline V gene encodes CDR1 LNHDA and CDR2 SQIVND (reference sequence). This CDR3 is 14 amino acids long. The CDR3 sequence is CASLMTGRNEKLFF. Here the CDR3 DNA reads TGTGCCAGCCTGATGACAGGTAGAAATGAAAAACTGTTTTTT.